This T cell receptor (beta chain) was recovered during a study of identical twins. V was pared by 10 bases and J by 1 base, with 14 bases between. Germline values: CDR1 ENHRY, CDR2 SYGVKD. The CDR3 consists of 13 residues. Findings of the study overall: The abundant beta clonotypes from cord blood had fewer insertions, and memory repertoires had none of this. Without tracking the same donors, conclusions rested on cross-sectional statistical analysis.

A template switching step contributed a universal primer site, while unique molecular identifiers were present in the cDNA. MiXCR, applied by TCRdb to the 5' RACE reads, yields one record per CDR3 protein. The sample lists 690,000 or so distinct CDR3 sequences, 8.5% to 9% occurring once. Many counts were recorded for this clonotype. Its antigen remains unknown. The same specimen was also included in a second study, on yellow fever vaccine responses in identical twins.

The clonotype comes from a woman aged 18-29 years in good health. The sample was PBMCs. The genes are TRBV10-3 and TRBJ2-7, with D maybe TRBD2 (6 bases). The CDR3 protein is CATREPKSYEQYF. CDR3 sequence (DNA): TGTGCCACCCGGGAGCCAAAGTCCTACGAGCAGTACTTC.